This section outlines one T cell receptor (beta chain) sequence together with its context. Trimming left V 0 bases short and J 10 bases short, with 8 bases between. Germline loops: CDR1 SGHRS, CDR2 YFSETQ. The CDR3 length is 13 residues. The data were taken from a study of OX40 agonist ivuxolimab in advanced cancers. The table came from immunoSEQ multiplex PCR; TCRdb's copy has only in-frame clones and leaves some out. The sample records 67,000 or so clones, roughly 88% being singletons. The material was CD4+ or CD8+ T cells sorted from blood, obtained in a trial of the OX40 agonist ivuxolimab. The source is an adult with an advanced solid tumor such as melanoma, head and neck, liver or kidney cancer. The chain has TRBV5-1 and TRBJ1-6; a possible D gene is TRBD1 (5 bases). The CDR3 DNA is TGCGCCAGCAGCTTGGCGGGGGTCTCACCCCTCCACTTT. Its translation is CASSLAGVSPLHF.